This TCR beta chain stems from a study of blood T cell repertoires in COVID-19. The length of the CDR3 is 14 residues. V shed 6 bases and J 3 bases; nucleotides not matched to a gene: 4. The germline V gene encodes CDR1 SNHLY and CDR2 FYNNEI. TCRdb keeps only in-frame clones here, not all; method: immunoSEQ multiplex PCR. The table has 200,000 to 250,000 clones, around 82% seen once; the top ten hold 4.5% to 7%. The material sequenced was peripheral blood. The clonotype was recovered from a woman in her 70s with acute or convalescent COVID-19. The V gene is TRBV2, the J gene TRBJ1-5; 8 nucleotides agree with TRBD1. The CDR3 spells CASRGQVPNQPQHF. CDR3 DNA: TGTGCCAGCAGGGGACAGGTCCCCAATCAGCCCCAGCATTTT.